Below, 14 T cell receptor beta chains from the same sample are listed, as sequenced in a study of cytomegalovirus exposure and HLA in healthy donors. Method: immunoSEQ multiplex PCR; TCRdb's copy keeps in-frame clones and lacks some. The sample contains under 200,000 clones, about nine tenths of which appear only once. The sample consisted of PBMCs. These receptors came from a man younger than 30 in good health and CMV-seropositive.

The CDR3 coding sequence is TGTGCCAGCAGCGTAGAAGGGCTAGCGGGACTTCGCGATGAGCAGTTCTTC. This encodes CASSVEGLAGLRDEQFF. The gene calls are TRBV9 and TRBJ2-1; 9 nucleotides match TRBD2. V lost 0 bases, J lost 8 bases, and 12 bases stayed unmatched. Germline loops: CDR1 SGDLS, CDR2 YYNGEE. The CDR3 length is 17 residues.

The chain combines TRBV27 with TRBJ2-1; 14 nucleotides match TRBD2. This CDR3 region has 17 residues. J gave up 4 bases and V 6 bases, and 8 bases lay outside the gene matches. CDR1 is MNHEY and CDR2 is SMNVEV in the germline V gene (reference sequence). The CDR3 is CASRGTSGRQVYNEQFF. The CDR3 bases are TGTGCCAGCAGAGGGACTAGCGGGAGACAAGTTTACAATGAGCAGTTCTTC.

The chain combines TRBV29-1 with TRBJ1-1; TRBD1 agrees at 9 bases. V shed 5 bases, J shed 3 bases, and the junction held 4 bases outside the gene matches. The length of the CDR3 is 13 residues. CDR1 and CDR2 from the germline V gene are SQVTM and ANQGSEA. CDR3 protein: CSVSGQGYTEAFF. Here the CDR3 DNA reads TGCAGCGTTTCGGGACAGGGATACACTGAAGCTTTCTTT.

The table lists this clone with a count of one. V is TRBV11-2 and J is TRBJ2-7; D ambiguous. This CDR3 has 13 residues. Germline assignment: CDR1 SGHAT and CDR2 FQNNGV. Trimming took off 0 bases at V and 4 bases at J, with 7 bases between the two ends. The CDR3 DNA is TGTGCCAGCAGCTTAGAGGGCGTTTACGAGCAGTACTTC. It codes for CASSLEGVYEQYF.

The chain uses TRBV2 and TRBJ2-5, with D possibly TRBD1 on 6 matching bases. Trimming took off 3 bases at V and 2 bases at J, with 10 bases between the two ends. Germline V gives CDR1 SNHLY, CDR2 FYNNEI. This CDR3 is 14 amino acids long. The CDR3 is CASSDRGGQETQYF. The CDR3, as DNA: TGTGCCAGCAGTGACAGGGGTGGGCAAGAGACCCAGTACTTC.

V gene TRBV28 combines with J gene TRBJ2-5; D gene unclear. CDR3 size: 15 residues. Germline loops: CDR1 MDHEN, CDR2 SYDVKM. The V gene lost 3 bases and the J gene lost 3 bases, with 14 bases spanning the gap. This chain's CDR3 is CASSFLSAAKETQYF. The CDR3 coding sequence is TGTGCCAGCAGTTTCCTCAGCGCCGCGAAAGAGACCCAGTACTTC.

This chain uses TRBV6-5 with TRBJ1-1; no clear D gene. From germline, CDR1 is MNHEY and CDR2 SVGAGI. Between the trimmed V and J ends, which lost 6 bases and 2 bases, there was a span of 10 bases. This CDR3 is built from 13 residues. The CDR3 protein is CASRSPPNTEAFF. The CDR3 nucleotides read TGTGCCAGCAGAAGCCCCCCTAACACTGAAGCTTTCTTT.

The V call is TRBV11-2, the J call TRBJ1-1; TRBD1 might be the D (6 bases). The germline V gene encodes CDR1 SGHAT and CDR2 FQNNGV. Trimming left V 1 base short and J 11 bases short, with 20 bases between. The CDR3 extends over 15 amino acids. For the CDR3, the DNA is TGTGCCAGCAGCTTAGTCCTTACAGGGACGCTCGGGGCTTTCTTT. Protein product: CASSLVLTGTLGAFF.

On this clone itself: The same CDR3 is also encoded by other DNA sequences in this sample. The chain recombines TRBV20-1 with TRBJ1-2; D remains unclear. CDR3 length: 11 residues. Germline lookup yields CDR1 DFQATT and CDR2 SNEGSKA (reference sequence). V was trimmed by 3 bases and J by 8 bases, leaving 10 bases between them. Here the CDR3 reads CSARDPGGYTF. The CDR3 region has the DNA TGCAGTGCTAGGGACCCGGGAGGCTACACCTTC.

This clone was counted between two and nine times. The rearrangement links TRBV19 to TRBJ2-1; 12 bases are a match to TRBD2. The CDR3 is 17 residues long. Losses at the gene ends were 5 bases for V and 4 bases for J; bases not matched to a gene: 9. Per the germline V gene, CDR1 is LNHDA and CDR2 is SQIVND (reference sequence). CDR3 sequence: CASSVTGLAGIYNEQFF. Here the CDR3 DNA reads TGTGCCAGTAGTGTAACGGGACTAGCGGGTATTTACAATGAGCAGTTCTTC.

This sequence joins TRBV6-6 and TRBJ2-7, with 8 bases matching TRBD1. V lost 6 bases, J lost 0 bases, and 7 bases stayed unmatched. Germline CDR1 reads MNHNY; CDR2 reads SVGAGI (reference sequence). The CDR3 runs to 15 residues. The CDR3 is CASRSGQGVSYEQYF. CDR3 sequence (DNA): TGTGCCAGCAGATCTGGACAGGGTGTCTCCTACGAGCAGTACTTC.

The rearrangement joins TRBV18 to TRBJ1-4; unclear D gene. Trimming stripped 0 bases from V and 0 bases from J, with 2 bases between. Germline CDR1 reads KGHSH; CDR2 reads LQKENI. The CDR3 has 14 residues. This chain's CDR3 is CASSPPSTNEKLFF. CDR3 DNA sequence: TGTGCCAGCTCACCACCCTCAACTAATGAAAAACTGTTTTTT.

The chain carries TRBV11-2 and TRBJ2-1, with 10 bases that match TRBD2. The germline gives CDR1 SGHAT, CDR2 FQNNGV. The CDR3 is made up of 17 amino acids. Losses at the gene ends were 0 bases for V and 3 bases for J; bases not matched to a gene: 5. CDR3 sequence reads: CASSLEALAGNYNEQFF. The CDR3 DNA is TGTGCCAGCAGCTTAGAGGCACTAGCGGGAAACTACAATGAGCAGTTCTTC.

The chain recombines TRBV30 with TRBJ2-7, with 9 bases identical to TRBD1. Germline V gives CDR1 GTSNPN, CDR2 SVGIG (reference sequence). With V trimmed by 0 bases and J by 7 bases, 4 bases remained unmatched. The CDR3 is made up of 13 amino acids. The CDR3 nucleotides are TGTGCCTGGAGTGTGGCGACAGGGGGTGAGCAGTACTTC. It translates to CAWSVATGGEQYF. The entire variable domain, with the rest obtained from reference TRBV30 and TRBJ2-7, is as follows: SQTIHQWPATLVQPVGSPLSLECTVEGTSNPNLYWYRQAAGRGLQLLFYSVGIGQISSEVPQNLSASRPQDRQFILSSKKLLLSDSGFYLCAWSVATGGEQYFGPGTRLTVT.